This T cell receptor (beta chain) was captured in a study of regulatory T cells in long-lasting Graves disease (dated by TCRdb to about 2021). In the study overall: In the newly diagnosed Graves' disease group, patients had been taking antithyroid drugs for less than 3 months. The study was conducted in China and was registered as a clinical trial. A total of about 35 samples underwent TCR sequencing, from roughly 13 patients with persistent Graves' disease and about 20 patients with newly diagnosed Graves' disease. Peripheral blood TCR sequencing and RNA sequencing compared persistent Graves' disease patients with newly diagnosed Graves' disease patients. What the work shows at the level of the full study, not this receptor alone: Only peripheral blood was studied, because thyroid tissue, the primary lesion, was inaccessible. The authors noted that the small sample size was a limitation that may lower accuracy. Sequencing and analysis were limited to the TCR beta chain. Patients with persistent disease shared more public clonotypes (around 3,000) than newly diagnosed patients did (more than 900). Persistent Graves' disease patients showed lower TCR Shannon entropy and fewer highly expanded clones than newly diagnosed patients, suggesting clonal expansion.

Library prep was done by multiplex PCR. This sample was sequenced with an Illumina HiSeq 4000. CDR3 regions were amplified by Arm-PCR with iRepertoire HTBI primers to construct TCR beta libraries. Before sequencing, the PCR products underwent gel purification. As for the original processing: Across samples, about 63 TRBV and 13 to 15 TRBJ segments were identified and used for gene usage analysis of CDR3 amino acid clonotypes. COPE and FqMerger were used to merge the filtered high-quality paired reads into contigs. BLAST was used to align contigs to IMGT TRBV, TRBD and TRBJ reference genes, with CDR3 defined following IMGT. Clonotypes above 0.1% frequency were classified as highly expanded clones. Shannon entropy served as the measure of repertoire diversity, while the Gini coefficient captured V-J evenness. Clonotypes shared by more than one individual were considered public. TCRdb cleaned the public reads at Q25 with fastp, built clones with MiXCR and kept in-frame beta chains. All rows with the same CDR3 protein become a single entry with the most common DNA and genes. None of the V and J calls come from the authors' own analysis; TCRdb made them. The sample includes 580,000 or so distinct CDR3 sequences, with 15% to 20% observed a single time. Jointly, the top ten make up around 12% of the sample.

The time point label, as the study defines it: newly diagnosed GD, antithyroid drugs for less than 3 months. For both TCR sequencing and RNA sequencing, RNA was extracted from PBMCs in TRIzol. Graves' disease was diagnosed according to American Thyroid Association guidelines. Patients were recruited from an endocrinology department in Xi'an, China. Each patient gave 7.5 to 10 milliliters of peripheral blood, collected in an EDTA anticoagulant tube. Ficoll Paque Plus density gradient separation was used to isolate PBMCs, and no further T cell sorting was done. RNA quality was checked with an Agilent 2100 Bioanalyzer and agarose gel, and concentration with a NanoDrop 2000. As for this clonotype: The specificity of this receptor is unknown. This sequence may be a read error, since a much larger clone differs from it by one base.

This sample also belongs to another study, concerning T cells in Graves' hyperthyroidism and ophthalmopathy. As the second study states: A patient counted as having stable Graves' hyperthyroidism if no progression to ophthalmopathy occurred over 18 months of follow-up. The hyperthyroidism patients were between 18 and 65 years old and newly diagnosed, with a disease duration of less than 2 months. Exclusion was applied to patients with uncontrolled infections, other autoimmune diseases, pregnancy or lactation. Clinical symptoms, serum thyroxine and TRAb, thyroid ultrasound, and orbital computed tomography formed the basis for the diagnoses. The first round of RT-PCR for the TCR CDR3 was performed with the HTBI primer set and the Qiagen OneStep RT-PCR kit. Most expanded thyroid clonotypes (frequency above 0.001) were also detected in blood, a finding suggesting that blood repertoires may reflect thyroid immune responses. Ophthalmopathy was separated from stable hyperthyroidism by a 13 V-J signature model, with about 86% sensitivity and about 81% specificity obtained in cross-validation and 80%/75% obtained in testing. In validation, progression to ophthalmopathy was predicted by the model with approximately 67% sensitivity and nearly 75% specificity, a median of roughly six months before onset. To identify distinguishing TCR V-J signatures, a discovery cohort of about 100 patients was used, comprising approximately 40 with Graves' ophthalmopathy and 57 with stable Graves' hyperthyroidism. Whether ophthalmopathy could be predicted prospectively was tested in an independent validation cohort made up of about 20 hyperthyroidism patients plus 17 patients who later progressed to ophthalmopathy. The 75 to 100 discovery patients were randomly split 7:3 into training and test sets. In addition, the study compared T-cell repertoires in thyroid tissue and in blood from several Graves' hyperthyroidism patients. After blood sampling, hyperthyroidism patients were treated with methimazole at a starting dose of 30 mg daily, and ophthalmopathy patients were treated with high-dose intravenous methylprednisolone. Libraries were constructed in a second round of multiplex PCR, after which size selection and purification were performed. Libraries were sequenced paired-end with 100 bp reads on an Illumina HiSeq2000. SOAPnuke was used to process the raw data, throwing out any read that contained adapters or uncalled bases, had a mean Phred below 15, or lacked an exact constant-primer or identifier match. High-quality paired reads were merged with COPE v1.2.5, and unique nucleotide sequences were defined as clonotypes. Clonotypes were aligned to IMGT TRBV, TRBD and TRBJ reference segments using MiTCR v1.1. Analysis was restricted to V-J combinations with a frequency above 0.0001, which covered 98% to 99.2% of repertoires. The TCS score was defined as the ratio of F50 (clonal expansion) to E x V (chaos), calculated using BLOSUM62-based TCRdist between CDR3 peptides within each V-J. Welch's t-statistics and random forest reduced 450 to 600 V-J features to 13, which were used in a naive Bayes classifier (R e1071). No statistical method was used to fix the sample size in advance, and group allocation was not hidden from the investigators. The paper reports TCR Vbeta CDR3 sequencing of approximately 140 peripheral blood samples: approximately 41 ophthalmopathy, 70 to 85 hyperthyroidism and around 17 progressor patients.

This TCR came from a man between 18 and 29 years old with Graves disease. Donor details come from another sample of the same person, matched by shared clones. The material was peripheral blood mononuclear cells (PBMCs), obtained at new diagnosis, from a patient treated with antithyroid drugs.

CDR3 sequence: CSATPGLAEFVGYEQFF. The sequence in DNA is TGCAGTGCTACGCCGGGACTAGCGGAGTTTGTTGGCTACGAGCAGTTCTTC. The chain couples TRBV20-1 to TRBJ2-1, with 11 bases matching TRBD2. CDR1 and CDR2, per the germline V gene (reference sequence), are DFQATT and SNEGSKA. V and J are trimmed by 4 bases and 10 bases, and the gene matches miss 18 bases of the junction. Taken from cysteine to phenylalanine, the CDR3 has 17 residues. Kept here is only the CDR3 DNA, which spans 51 bases and is read in frame from base 1.